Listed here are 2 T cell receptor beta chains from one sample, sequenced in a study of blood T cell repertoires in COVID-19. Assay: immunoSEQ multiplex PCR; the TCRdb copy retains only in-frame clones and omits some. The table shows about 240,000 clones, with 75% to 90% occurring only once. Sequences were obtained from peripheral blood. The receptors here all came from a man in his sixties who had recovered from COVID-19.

As DNA, the CDR3 is TGCGCCAGCAGTCGGACTAGCGGCCTCCAAGAGACCCAGTACTTC. This gives the protein CASSRTSGLQETQYF. The gene calls are TRBV10-1 and TRBJ2-5, with 10 bases that match TRBD2. CDR1 is WNHNN and CDR2 is SYGVQD in the germline V gene (reference sequence). The CDR3 loop spans 15 amino acids. The V gene end was trimmed by 5 bases and the J gene end by 1 base; junction bases not matched to a gene: 4.

CDR3 amino acids: CASSQDLQVPQPQHF. DNA of the CDR3: TGTGCCAGCAGCCAAGATCTCCAGGTGCCTCAGCCCCAGCATTTT. The genes are TRBV3-1 (or the pseudogene TRBV3-2) and TRBJ1-5; D is ambiguous. This CDR3 spans 15 amino acids. Germline assignment: CDR1 LGHDT and CDR2 YNNKEL (reference sequence). The V end was cut by 0 bases, the J end by 6 bases, with 12 bases between.